Sequencing of this T cell receptor (beta chain) was carried out in a study of blood T cells in healthy people across ages. A J-beta primer mix and a sample-barcoded 5' primer were used in a second PCR of about 7 to 12 cycles. TCRdb recomputed calls from the 5' RACE reads with MiXCR, one row per CDR3 protein. The sample contains 700,000 to 950,000 distinct CDR3 sequences, roughly 64% of which appear only once. All donors came from Russia, were Caucasian and healthy, and spanned ages roughly 6 to 95. The TCR was taken from a man aged 25-45 years in good health. The sequencing sample was made of blood.

CDR3 amino acids: CASTPGPRTNEKLFF. The CDR3, as DNA: TGCGCCAGCACCCCGGGGCCTAGAACTAATGAAAAACTGTTTTTT. The rearrangement joins TRBV5-1 to TRBJ1-4, with D tentatively TRBD1 (5 bases). The germline V and J ends were trimmed by 6 bases and 1 base, with 13 bases remaining between them. The germline gives CDR1 SGHRS, CDR2 YFSETQ. The CDR3 totals 15 residues. Supplemented by reference TRBV5-1 and TRBJ1-4, the full variable domain reads KAGVTQTPRYLIKTRGQQVTLSCSPISGHRSVSWYQQTPGQGLQFLFEYFSETQRNKGNFPGRFSGRQFSNSRSEMNVSTLELGDSALYLCASTPGPRTNEKLFFGSGTQLSVL.